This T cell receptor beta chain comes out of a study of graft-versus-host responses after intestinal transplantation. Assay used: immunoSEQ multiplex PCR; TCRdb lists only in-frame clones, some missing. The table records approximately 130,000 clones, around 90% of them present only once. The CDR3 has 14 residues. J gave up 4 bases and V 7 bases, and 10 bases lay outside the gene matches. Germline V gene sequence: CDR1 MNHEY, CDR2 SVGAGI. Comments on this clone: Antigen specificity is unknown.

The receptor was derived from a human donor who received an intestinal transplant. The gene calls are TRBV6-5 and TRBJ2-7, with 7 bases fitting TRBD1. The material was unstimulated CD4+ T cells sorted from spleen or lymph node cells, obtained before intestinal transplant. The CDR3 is CASNLPGQSYEQYF. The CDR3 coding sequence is TGTGCCAGCAACCTACCGGGACAGTCATACGAGCAGTACTTC.